This TCR beta chain comes out of a study of cytomegalovirus exposure and HLA in healthy donors. The overall study: There were roughly 120 million unique TCR beta sequences, drawn from about 200 million T cells, in an earlier analysis.

V was clipped by 4 bases and J by 0 bases, with 17 bases between them. Germline CDR1 and CDR2: GTSNPN and SVGIG (reference sequence). The CDR3 has 16 amino acids. Use of 60 Vbeta and 13 Jbeta primers characterized the PCR. Profiling relied on immunoSEQ multiplex PCR, and the TCRdb table lists in-frame clones only, not all of them. The data contain 90,000 to 120,000 clones, roughly 70% of them singletons. Findings and caveats of the study: What TCR beta sequences reportedly achieved was accurate prediction of HLA-A and HLA-B alleles in most subjects. A later analysis revealed that TCR association rates differed between HLA loci, peaking at DRB1 and bottoming out at HLA-C. Roughly even sequencing depth across donors was the assumption behind the presence/absence analyses.

A note on this clone: Its antigen is unidentified.

This sequence joins TRBV30 and TRBJ2-3, with D maybe TRBD2 (7 bases). Sequenced: PBMCs. This sequence originates from a woman in her thirties or forties in good health and CMV-seropositive. CDR3 region: CAWTVAGASSTDTQYF. In DNA form, the CDR3 reads TGTGCCTGGACCGTCGCGGGGGCCTCGAGCACAGATACGCAGTATTTT.